This entry describes one T cell receptor beta chain. Method: immunoSEQ multiplex PCR; TCRdb's copy keeps in-frame clones and lacks some. This sample has roughly 32,000 clones, with roughly nine tenths found just once. This record belongs to a study of chemoradiotherapy in HPV16-positive cancers. Across the study: Functional T-cell assays on two HPV16-positive patients' cells defined candidate HPV-specific clones and common TCR motifs.

With 11 bases clipped from V and 7 bases from J, the junction kept 10 bases outside the gene matches. The CDR3 is 12 amino acids. Germline V CDR1 and CDR2: SNHLY, FYNNEI. This rearrangement joins TRBV2 to TRBJ1-2; 7 positions agree with TRBD1. The sample consisted of blood, taken from a patient who underwent chemoradiotherapy. This receptor was identified in a human donor with HPV-associated anogenital cancer. The CDR3 nucleotides are TGTGCCCTCGCGGAACAGGGGTTTGGCTACACCTTC. It translates to CALAEQGFGYTF.